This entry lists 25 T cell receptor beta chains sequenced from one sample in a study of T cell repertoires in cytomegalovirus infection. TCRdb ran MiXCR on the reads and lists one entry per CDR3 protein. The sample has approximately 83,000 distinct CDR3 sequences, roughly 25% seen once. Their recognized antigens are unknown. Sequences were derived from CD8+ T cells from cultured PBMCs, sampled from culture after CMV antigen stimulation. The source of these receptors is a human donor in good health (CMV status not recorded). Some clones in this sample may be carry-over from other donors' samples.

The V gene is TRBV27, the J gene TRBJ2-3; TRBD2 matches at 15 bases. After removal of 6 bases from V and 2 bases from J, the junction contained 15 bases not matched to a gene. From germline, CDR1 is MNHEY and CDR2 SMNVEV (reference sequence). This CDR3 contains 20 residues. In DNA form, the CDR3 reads TGTGCCAGCAGACCCGGACTAGCGGGAGGGCCGGTCCTCCACACAGATACGCAGTATTTT. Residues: CASRPGLAGGPVLHTDTQYF.

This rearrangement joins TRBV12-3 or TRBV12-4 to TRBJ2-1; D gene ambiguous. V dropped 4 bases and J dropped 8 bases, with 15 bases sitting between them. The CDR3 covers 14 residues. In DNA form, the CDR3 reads TGTGCCAGCAGTTGGGTGGGCCCTGGGCATGAGCAGTTCTTC. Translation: CASSWVGPGHEQFF.

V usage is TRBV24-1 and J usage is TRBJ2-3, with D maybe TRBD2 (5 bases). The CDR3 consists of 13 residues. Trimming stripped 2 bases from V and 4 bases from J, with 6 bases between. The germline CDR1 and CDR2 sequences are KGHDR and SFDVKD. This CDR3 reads CATSDWGADTQYF. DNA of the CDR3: TGTGCCACCAGTGATTGGGGAGCAGATACGCAGTATTTT.

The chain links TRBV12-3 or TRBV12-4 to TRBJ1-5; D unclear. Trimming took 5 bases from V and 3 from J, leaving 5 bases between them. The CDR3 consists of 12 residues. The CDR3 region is CASSIPNQPQHF. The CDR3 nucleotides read TGTGCCAGCAGTATACCCAATCAGCCCCAGCATTTT.

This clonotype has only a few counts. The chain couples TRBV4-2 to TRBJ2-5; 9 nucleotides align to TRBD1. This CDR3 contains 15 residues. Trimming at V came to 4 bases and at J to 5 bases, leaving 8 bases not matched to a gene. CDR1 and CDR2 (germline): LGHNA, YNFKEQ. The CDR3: CASSRNRGQGETQYF. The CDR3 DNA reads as TGTGCCAGCAGCCGGAACAGGGGGCAGGGGGAGACCCAGTACTTC.

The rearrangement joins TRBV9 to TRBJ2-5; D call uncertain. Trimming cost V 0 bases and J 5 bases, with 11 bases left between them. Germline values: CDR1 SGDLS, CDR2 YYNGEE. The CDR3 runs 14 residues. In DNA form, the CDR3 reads TGTGCCAGCAGCGTAGATGACAACTCCGAGACCCAGTACTTC. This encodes CASSVDDNSETQYF.

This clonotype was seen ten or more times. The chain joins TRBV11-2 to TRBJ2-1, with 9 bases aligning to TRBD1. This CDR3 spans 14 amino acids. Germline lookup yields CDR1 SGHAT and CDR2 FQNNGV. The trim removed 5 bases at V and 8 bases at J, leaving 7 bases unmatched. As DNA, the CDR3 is TGTGCCAGCAGCCTACGGGACAGGGTCGATGAGCAGTTCTTC. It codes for CASSLRDRVDEQFF.

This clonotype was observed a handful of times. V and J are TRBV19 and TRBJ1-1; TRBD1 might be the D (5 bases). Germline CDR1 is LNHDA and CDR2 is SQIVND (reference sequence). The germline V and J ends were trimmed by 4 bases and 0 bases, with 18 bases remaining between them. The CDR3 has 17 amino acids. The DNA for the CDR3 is TGTGCCAGTAGTAATCACCGTGGGGGACGAATGAACACTGAAGCTTTCTTT. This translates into CASSNHRGGRMNTEAFF.

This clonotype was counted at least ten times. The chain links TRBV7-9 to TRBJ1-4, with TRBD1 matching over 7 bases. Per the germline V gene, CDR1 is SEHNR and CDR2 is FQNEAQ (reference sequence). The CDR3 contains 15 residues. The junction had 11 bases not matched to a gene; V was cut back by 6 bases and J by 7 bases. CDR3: CASRGTGVLAEKLFF. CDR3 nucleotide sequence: TGTGCCAGCAGGGGTACAGGGGTCCTTGCTGAAAAACTGTTTTTT. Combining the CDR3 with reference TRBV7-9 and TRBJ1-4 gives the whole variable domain DTGVSQNPRHKITKRGQNVTFRCDPISEHNRLYWYRQTLGQGPEFLTYFQNEAQLEKSRLLSDRFSAERPKGSFSTLEIQRTEQGDSAMYLCASRGTGVLAEKLFFGSGTQLSVL.

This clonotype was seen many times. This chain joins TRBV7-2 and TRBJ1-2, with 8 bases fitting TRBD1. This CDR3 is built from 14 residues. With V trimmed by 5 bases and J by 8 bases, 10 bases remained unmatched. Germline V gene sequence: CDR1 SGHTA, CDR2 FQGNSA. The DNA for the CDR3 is TGTGCCAGCAGCCCCCGGACAGGGCCGATCGGCTACACCTTC. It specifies CASSPRTGPIGYTF.

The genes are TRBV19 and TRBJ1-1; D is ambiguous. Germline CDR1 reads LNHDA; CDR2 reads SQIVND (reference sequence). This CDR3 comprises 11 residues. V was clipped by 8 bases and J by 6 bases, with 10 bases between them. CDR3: CASFTGAEAFF. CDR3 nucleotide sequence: TGTGCCAGTTTCACCGGTGCTGAAGCTTTCTTT.

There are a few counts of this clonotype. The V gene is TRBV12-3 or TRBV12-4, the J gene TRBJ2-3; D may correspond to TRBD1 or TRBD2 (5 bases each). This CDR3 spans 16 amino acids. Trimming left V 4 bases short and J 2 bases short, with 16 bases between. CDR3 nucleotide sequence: TGTGCCAGCAGTTCACCCACGGCAGGGACCACAGATACGCAGTATTTT. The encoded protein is CASSSPTAGTTDTQYF.

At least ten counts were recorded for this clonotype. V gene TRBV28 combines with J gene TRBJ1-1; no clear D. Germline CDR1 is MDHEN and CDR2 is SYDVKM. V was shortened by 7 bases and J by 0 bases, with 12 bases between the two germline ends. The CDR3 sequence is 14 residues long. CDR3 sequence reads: CASKVVSMNTEAFF. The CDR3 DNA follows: TGTGCCAGCAAAGTGGTCAGCATGAACACTGAAGCTTTCTTT.

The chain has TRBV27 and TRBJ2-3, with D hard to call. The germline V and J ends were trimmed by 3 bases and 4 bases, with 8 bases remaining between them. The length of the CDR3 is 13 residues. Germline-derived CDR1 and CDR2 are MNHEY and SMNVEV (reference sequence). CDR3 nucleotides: TGTGCCAGCAGTTTCTACTCGCCAGATACGCAGTATTTT. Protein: CASSFYSPDTQYF.

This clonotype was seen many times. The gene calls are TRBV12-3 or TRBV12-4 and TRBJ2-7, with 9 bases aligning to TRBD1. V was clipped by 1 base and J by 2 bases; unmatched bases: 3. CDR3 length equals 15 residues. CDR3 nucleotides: TGTGCCAGCAGTTTAGAACGACAGGGGGCCTACGAGCAGTACTTC. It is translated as CASSLERQGAYEQYF.

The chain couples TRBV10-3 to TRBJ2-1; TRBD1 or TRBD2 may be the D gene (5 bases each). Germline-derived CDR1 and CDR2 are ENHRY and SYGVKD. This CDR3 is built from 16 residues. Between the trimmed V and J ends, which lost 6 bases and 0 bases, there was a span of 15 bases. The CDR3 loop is CAIRGWDGSSYNEQFF. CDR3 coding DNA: TGTGCCATCAGGGGATGGGACGGAAGCTCCTACAATGAGCAGTTCTTC.

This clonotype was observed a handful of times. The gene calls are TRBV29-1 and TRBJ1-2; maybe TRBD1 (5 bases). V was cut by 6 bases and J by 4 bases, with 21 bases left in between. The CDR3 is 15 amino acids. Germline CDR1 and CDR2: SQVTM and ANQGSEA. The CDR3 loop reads CSVRGGNVNSYGYTF. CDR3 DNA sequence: TGCAGCGTAAGGGGAGGGAACGTTAATAGCTATGGCTACACCTTC.

The DNA for the CDR3 is TGCGCCAGCAGCCAAGAGCGGGGTAATGAGCAGTTCTTC. Residues: CASSQERGNEQFF. The chain joins TRBV4-1 to TRBJ2-1; a weak D match, TRBD2 (6 bases). The CDR3 runs 13 residues. Germline CDR1 and CDR2: MGHRA and YSYEKL. V shed 0 bases and J shed 7 bases, with 7 bases lying between them.

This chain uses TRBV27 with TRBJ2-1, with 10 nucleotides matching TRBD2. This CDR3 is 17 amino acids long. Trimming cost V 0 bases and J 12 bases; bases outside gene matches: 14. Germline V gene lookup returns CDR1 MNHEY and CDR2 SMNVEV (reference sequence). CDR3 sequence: CASSLSIGLAVTVGQFF. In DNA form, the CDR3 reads TGTGCCAGCAGTTTATCAATCGGACTAGCGGTAACCGTCGGGCAGTTCTTC.

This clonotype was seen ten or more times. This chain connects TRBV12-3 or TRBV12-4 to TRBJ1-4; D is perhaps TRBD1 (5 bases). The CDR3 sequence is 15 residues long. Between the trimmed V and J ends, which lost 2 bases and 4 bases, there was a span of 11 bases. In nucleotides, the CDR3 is TGTGCCAGCAGTTTAAGTGCAGGGCGTAATGAAAAACTGTTTTTT. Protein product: CASSLSAGRNEKLFF.

The CDR3 reads CASSPRTGGAETQYF. The DNA for the CDR3 is TGTGCCAGCAGCCCGCGGACAGGGGGCGCGGAGACCCAGTACTTC. The V call is TRBV7-6, the J call TRBJ2-5, with TRBD1 matching over 11 bases. Germline CDR1 SGHVS, CDR2 FNYEAQ. The CDR3 is made up of 15 amino acids. V lost 5 bases, J lost 5 bases, and 7 bases stayed unmatched.

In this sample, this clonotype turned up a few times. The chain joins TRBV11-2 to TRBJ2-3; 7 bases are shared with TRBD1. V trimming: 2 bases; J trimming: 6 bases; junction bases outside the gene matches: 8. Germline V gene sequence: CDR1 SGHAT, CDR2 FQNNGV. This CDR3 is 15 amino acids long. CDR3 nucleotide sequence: TGTGCCAGCAGCTTATCGACAGGGAGTATGGATACGCAGTATTTT. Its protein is CASSLSTGSMDTQYF. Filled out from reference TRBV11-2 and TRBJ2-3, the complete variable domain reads EAGVAQSPRYKIIEKRQSVAFWCNPISGHATLYWYQQILGQGPKLLIQFQNNGVVDDSQLPKDRFSAERLKGVDSTLKIQPAKLEDSAVYLCASSLSTGSMDTQYFGPGTRLTVL.

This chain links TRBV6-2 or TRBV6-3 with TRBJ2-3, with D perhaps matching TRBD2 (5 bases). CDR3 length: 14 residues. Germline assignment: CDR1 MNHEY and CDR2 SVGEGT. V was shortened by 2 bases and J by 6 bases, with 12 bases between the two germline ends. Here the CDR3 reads CASSYEGGWDTQYF. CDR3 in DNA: TGTGCCAGCAGTTACGAGGGTGGTTGGGATACGCAGTATTTT.

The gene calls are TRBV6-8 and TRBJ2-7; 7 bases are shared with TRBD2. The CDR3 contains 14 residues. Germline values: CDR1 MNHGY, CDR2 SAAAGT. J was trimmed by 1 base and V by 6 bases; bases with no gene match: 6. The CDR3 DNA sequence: TGTGCCAGCAGGTTGCGGGAGAAATCCTACGAGCAGTACTTC. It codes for CASRLREKSYEQYF.

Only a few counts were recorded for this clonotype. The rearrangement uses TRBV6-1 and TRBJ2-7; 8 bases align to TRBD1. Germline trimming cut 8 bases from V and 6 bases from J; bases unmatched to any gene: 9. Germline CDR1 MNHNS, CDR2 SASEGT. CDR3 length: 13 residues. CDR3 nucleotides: TGTGCCAGCCAAGGACAGGGCTACCTCGAGCAGTACTTC. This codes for CASQGQGYLEQYF.